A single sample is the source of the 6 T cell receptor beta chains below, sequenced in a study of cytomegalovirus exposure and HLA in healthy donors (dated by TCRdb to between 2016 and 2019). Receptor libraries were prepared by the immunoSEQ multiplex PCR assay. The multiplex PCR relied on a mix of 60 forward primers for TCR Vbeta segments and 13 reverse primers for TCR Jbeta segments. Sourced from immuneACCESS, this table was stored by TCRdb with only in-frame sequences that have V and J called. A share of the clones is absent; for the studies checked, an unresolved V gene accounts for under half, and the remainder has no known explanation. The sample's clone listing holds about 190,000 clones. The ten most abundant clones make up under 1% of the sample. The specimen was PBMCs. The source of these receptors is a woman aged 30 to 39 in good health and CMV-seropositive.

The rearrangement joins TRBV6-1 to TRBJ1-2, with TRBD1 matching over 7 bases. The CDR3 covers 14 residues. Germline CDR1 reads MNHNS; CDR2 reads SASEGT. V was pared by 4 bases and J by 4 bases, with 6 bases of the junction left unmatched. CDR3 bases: TGTGCCAGCAGTGGACAGGGTAGGGGCTATGGCTACACCTTC. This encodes CASSGQGRGYGYTF.

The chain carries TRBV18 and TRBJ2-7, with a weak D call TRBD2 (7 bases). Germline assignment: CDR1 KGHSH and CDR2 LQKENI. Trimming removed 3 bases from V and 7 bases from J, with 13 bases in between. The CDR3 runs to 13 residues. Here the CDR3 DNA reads TGTGCCAGCTCACCGGGGGGGCTTAGGGAGCAGTACTTC. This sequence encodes CASSPGGLREQYF.

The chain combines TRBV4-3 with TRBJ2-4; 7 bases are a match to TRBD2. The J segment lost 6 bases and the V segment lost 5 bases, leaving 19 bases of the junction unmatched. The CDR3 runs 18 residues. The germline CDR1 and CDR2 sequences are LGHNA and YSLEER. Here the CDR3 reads CASSFSAGGEGGGNIQYF. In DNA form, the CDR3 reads TGCGCCAGCAGCTTTTCCGCAGGCGGGGAGGGTGGAGGAAACATTCAGTACTTC.

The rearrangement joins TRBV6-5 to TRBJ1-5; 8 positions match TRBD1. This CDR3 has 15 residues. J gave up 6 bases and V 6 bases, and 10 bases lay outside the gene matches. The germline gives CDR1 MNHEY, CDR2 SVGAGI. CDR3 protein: CASRIPGQVSQPQHF. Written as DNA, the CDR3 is TGTGCCAGCAGAATACCGGGACAGGTGTCTCAGCCCCAGCATTTT.

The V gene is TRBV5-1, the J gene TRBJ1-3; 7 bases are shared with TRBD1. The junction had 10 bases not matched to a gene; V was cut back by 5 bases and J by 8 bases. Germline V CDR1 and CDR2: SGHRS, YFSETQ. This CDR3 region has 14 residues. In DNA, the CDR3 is TGCGCCAGCAGTCACGGACAGGATTGGGACACCATATATTTT. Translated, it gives CASSHGQDWDTIYF.

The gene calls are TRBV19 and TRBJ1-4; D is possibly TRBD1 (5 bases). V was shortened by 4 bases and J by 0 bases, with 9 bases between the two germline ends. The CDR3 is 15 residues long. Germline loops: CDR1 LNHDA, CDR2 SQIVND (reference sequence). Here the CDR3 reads CASSTTAATNEKLFF. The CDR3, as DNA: TGTGCCAGTAGTACGACAGCTGCAACTAATGAAAAACTGTTTTTT.